One sample yielded the 16 T cell receptor beta chains listed below, sequenced in a study of blood T cell repertoires in COVID-19. Produced via immunoSEQ multiplex PCR; TCRdb's table is partial and in-frame only. There are hundreds of thousands of clones in the sample; about 85% occur only once, and around 2.1% lies in the top ten. The sequencing sample was made of peripheral blood. The source is a man between 18 and 35 years old with active or convalescent COVID-19.

The chain has TRBV28 and TRBJ2-7; D perhaps matches TRBD1 (5 bases). The CDR3 has 13 amino acids. Germline V gene sequence: CDR1 MDHEN, CDR2 SYDVKM. V shed 6 bases and J shed 1 base, with 10 bases lying between them. Written as DNA, the CDR3 is TGTGCCAGCAGCCACAGGTTATCCTACGAGCAGTACTTC. Translation: CASSHRLSYEQYF.

The V and J genes are TRBV28 and TRBJ1-2; unclear D gene. The CDR3 length is 14 residues. Between the trimmed V and J ends, which lost 5 bases and 0 bases, there was a span of 10 bases. Germline CDR1 reads MDHEN; CDR2 reads SYDVKM. CDR3 nucleotide sequence: TGTGCCAGCAGTGCCAGGCCTACTAACTATGGCTACACCTTC. It is translated as CASSARPTNYGYTF.

The chain employs TRBV6-5 and TRBJ2-7; D is unresolved. This CDR3 is 13 amino acids long. The germline gives CDR1 MNHEY, CDR2 SVGAGI. V was cut by 4 bases and J by 2 bases, with 9 bases left in between. The CDR3 DNA sequence: TGTGCCAGCAGTTTGGGCGACACCTACGAGCAGTACTTC. It translates to CASSLGDTYEQYF.

The chain recombines TRBV28 with TRBJ2-7, with 7 bases lining up with TRBD2. The CDR3 runs to 14 residues. With 2 bases clipped from V and 5 bases from J, the junction kept 6 bases outside the gene matches. CDR1 and CDR2 from the germline V gene are MDHEN and SYDVKM. CDR3 sequence: CASSLGAGVNEQYF. In nucleotides, the CDR3 is TGTGCCAGCAGTTTAGGGGCGGGAGTCAACGAGCAGTACTTC.

The chain carries TRBV3-1 (or the pseudogene TRBV3-2) and TRBJ1-1; D is ambiguous. Deletions cut 5 bases from V and 6 bases from J, with 22 bases between. The CDR3 extends over 16 amino acids. Germline-derived CDR1 and CDR2 are LGHDT and YNNKEL (reference sequence). In DNA form, the CDR3 reads TGTGCCAGCAGCGAAACGTCCGCAGGCATTATTTCTGAAGCTTTCTTT. Protein sequence: CASSETSAGIISEAFF.

The V gene is TRBV4-1, the J gene TRBJ2-7; D not certain. The V gene's germline CDR1 is MGHRA and CDR2 YSYEKL. The V end lost 1 base, the J end lost 5 bases, and 15 bases lay between the germline ends. This CDR3 has 15 amino acids. The chain's CDR3 is CASSQVLAPSNEQYF. The DNA of the CDR3 is TGCGCCAGCAGCCAAGTTTTAGCTCCTTCGAACGAGCAGTACTTC.

The chain recombines TRBV4-3 with TRBJ2-7; tentative D call: TRBD2 (6 bases). CDR1 LGHNA and CDR2 YSLEER come from the germline V gene. The CDR3 length is 14 residues. The ends were cut back, 4 bases at V and 1 base at J, with 11 bases in the middle. The CDR3 sequence: CASSPAAGSYEQYF. The CDR3 nucleotides are TGCGCCAGCAGCCCCGCCGCGGGGTCCTACGAGCAGTACTTC.

This chain joins TRBV11-2 and TRBJ2-1; 10 bases are shared with TRBD2. The CDR3 covers 13 residues. V lost 1 base and J lost 9; bases outside the gene matches: 0. Germline CDR1 and CDR2: SGHAT and FQNNGV. CDR3 region: CASSLVAGGEQFF. CDR3 DNA sequence: TGTGCCAGCAGCTTAGTAGCGGGGGGTGAGCAGTTCTTC. The variable domain in full, with the rest retrieved from reference TRBV11-2 and TRBJ2-1, is EAGVAQSPRYKIIEKRQSVAFWCNPISGHATLYWYQQILGQGPKLLIQFQNNGVVDDSQLPKDRFSAERLKGVDSTLKIQPAKLEDSAVYLCASSLVAGGEQFFGPGTRLTVL.

This chain joins TRBV4-1 and TRBJ2-1; 10 bases map to TRBD2. The length of the CDR3 is 16 residues. Per germline, CDR1 MGHRA and CDR2 YSYEKL. V lost 4 bases to trimming and J lost 6 bases; unmatched junction nucleotides: 9. The CDR3 loop reads CASSPVRSGGANEQFF. CDR3 coding DNA: TGCGCCAGCAGCCCTGTTCGGAGCGGGGGGGCCAATGAGCAGTTCTTC.

V gene TRBV7-8 combines with J gene TRBJ2-1; D is undetermined. V shed 5 bases and J shed 3 bases, with 11 bases lying between them. Germline V gene data show CDR1 as SGHVS and CDR2 as FQNEAQ. This CDR3 spans 14 amino acids. CDR3 nucleotides: TGTGCCAGCAGCAATCGACACATCTACAATGAGCAGTTCTTC. It specifies CASSNRHIYNEQFF.

This clone came up a few times. This sequence joins TRBV3-1 (or the pseudogene TRBV3-2) and TRBJ2-5, with 8 bases identical to TRBD2. The V and J ends lost 6 bases and 2 bases, in that order; junction bases with no gene match: 8. Germline CDR1 LGHDT, CDR2 YNNKEL (reference sequence). The CDR3 contains 15 residues. The CDR3 protein is CASRRGSGGQETQYF. The CDR3 nucleotides read TGTGCCAGCAGAAGAGGGAGCGGGGGTCAAGAGACCCAGTACTTC.

V is TRBV7-8 and J is TRBJ1-5; 7 bases are a match to TRBD1. CDR1 is SGHVS and CDR2 is FQNEAQ in the germline V gene. V trimming: 1 base; J trimming: 0 bases; junction bases outside the gene matches: 3. This CDR3 spans 16 amino acids. The CDR3 nucleotides are TGTGCCAGCAGCTTAGAGGGGGCCTATAGCAATCAGCCCCAGCATTTT. Translated: CASSLEGAYSNQPQHF.

This clone was seen a single time. This chain joins TRBV7-6 and TRBJ2-3; TRBD2 is a possible D gene (6 bases). The CDR3 spans 16 residues. V was clipped by 5 bases and J by 2 bases, with 17 bases between them. Looked up from germline, CDR1 is SGHVS and CDR2 is FNYEAQ. This chain's CDR3 is CASSPRAGRSTDTQYF. The CDR3 nucleotides read TGTGCCAGCAGCCCTCGGGCGGGGCGTTCCACAGATACGCAGTATTTT.

The chain employs TRBV27 and TRBJ2-7; tentative D call: TRBD1 (6 bases). Germline V gene data show CDR1 as MNHEY and CDR2 as SMNVEV (reference sequence). The CDR3 has 15 residues. Trimming shortened V by 5 bases and J by 2 bases, and 16 bases separated the two germline ends. The CDR3 protein is CASSTQGTMAYEQYF. The CDR3 DNA reads TGTGCCAGCAGTACCCAGGGGACGATGGCCTACGAGCAGTACTTC.

CDR3 residues: CASSSGMNTEAFF. CDR3 nucleotide sequence: TGTGCCAGCAGCTCAGGAATGAACACTGAAGCTTTCTTT. This sequence joins TRBV5-6 and TRBJ1-1, with D unresolved. The ends were cut back, 3 bases at V and 0 bases at J, with 6 bases in the middle. The CDR3 totals 13 residues. Looked up from germline, CDR1 is SGHDT and CDR2 is YYEEEE.

V gene TRBV6-6 combines with J gene TRBJ1-2, with a possible D match to TRBD1 (5 bases). CDR1 and CDR2 (germline): MNHNY, SVGAGI (reference sequence). The CDR3 is made up of 15 amino acids. The V gene lost 6 bases and the J gene lost 4 bases, with 18 bases spanning the gap. The CDR3 region has the DNA TGTGCCAGCAGCCACTTTGCAGGGTGGAGCTATGGCTACACCTTC. This translates into CASSHFAGWSYGYTF.